This TCR beta chain is from a study of shared clonotypes between healthy human individuals. Germline trimming cut 6 bases from V and 1 base from J; bases unmatched to any gene: 11. The CDR3 length is 17 residues. Germline CDR1 reads WNHNN; CDR2 reads SYGVQD (reference sequence). It was CD45RO-negative cells, positively selected for CCR7, that made up naive CD8 cells, with terminally differentiated effector memory CD45RA+ cells excluded. Donors comprised healthy HIV-negative adults lacking recent acute infections or vaccinations. Study results and caveats: Rarefaction demonstrated incomplete sorted-subset sequencing despite large depth. Richness estimates generally favored naive over memory subsets.

The method was immunoSEQ multiplex PCR; TCRdb's version includes in-frame clones alone and lacks a portion of them. Altogether about 600,000 clones are present, roughly 98% being singletons, with the ten largest covering 0.3%. A word on this clone: Its antigen is unidentified.

This rearrangement joins TRBV10-1 to TRBJ2-3; 9 bases are a match to TRBD2. The TCR sequence derives from a man under 40 in good health. Sequencing was carried out using naive CD8+ T cells sorted from blood. CDR3 region: CASSISGSAGGTDTQYF. The CDR3 nucleotides read TGCGCCAGCAGCATTAGCGGGAGCGCGGGGGGCACAGATACGCAGTATTTT.